The next 15 T cell receptor beta chains were all read from a single sample in a study of blood T cell repertoires in COVID-19. Profiling relied on immunoSEQ multiplex PCR, and the TCRdb table lists in-frame clones only, not all of them. The sample yields roughly 230,000 clones, roughly 87% seen once. The specimen sequenced was peripheral blood. Receptor source: a woman between 35 and 50 years old who had recovered from COVID-19.

In nucleotides, the CDR3 is TGTGCCAGCAGCTTAGGCGACAGATCCTACAATGAGCAGTTCTTC. Its translation: CASSLGDRSYNEQFF. The J gene is TRBJ2-1, the V gene TRBV7-2; D is possibly TRBD1 (5 bases). V lost 1 base and J lost 1, with 8 bases in between. CDR3 length: 15 residues. The germline gives CDR1 SGHTA, CDR2 FQGNSA.

The V call is TRBV7-2, the J call TRBJ2-5, with TRBD1 as a possible D gene (6 bases). With 6 bases removed from V and 5 bases from J, the gap between germline ends came to 16 bases. CDR3 length equals 14 residues. Germline CDR1 reads SGHTA; CDR2 reads FQGNSA. CDR3 sequence reads: CASRREQGRETQYF. CDR3 DNA sequence: TGTGCCAGCAGACGAGAGCAGGGGCGGGAGACCCAGTACTTC.

V usage is TRBV7-2 and J usage is TRBJ2-2; TRBD2 aligns across 7 bases. J lost 7 bases, V lost 11 bases, and 13 bases had no gene match. Germline loops: CDR1 SGHTA, CDR2 FQGNSA. CDR3 length: 14 residues. CDR3 in DNA: TGTGCCTCAAGTAGGGGCGGGGGTAGCGGGGAGCTGTTTTTT. Its protein product is CASSRGGGSGELFF.

This sequence joins TRBV6-2 or TRBV6-3 and TRBJ2-7; possible D gene TRBD1, 6 bases. The ends were cut back, 2 bases at V and 4 bases at J, with 15 bases in the middle. The CDR3 extends over 15 amino acids. Germline V gene data show CDR1 as MNHEY and CDR2 as SVGEGT. This CDR3 is CASSYGGPSPYEQYF. The CDR3 coding sequence is TGTGCCAGCAGTTACGGGGGCCCTAGCCCGTACGAGCAGTACTTC.

This clone occurred a few times. The CDR3 DNA is TGTGCCAGCAGACAAGGACAGGGGTGGAACGGGGAGCTGTTTTTT. Protein product: CASRQGQGWNGELFF. The gene calls are TRBV13 and TRBJ2-2; TRBD1 agrees at 9 bases. V was clipped by 6 bases and J by 7 bases; unmatched bases: 9. The germline gives CDR1 PRHDT, CDR2 FYEKMQ (reference sequence). The CDR3 runs 15 residues.

The chain uses TRBV10-3 and TRBJ2-3; no firm D call. V was cut by 6 bases and J by 6 bases, with 13 bases left in between. Germline values: CDR1 ENHRY, CDR2 SYGVKD. The CDR3 has 13 amino acids. The CDR3 region has the DNA TGTGCCATCAGCCCTAACCCCGGGGATACGCAGTATTTT. Amino acids: CAISPNPGDTQYF.

The chain couples TRBV9 to TRBJ2-1; the D is unclear. V was trimmed by 4 bases and J by 6 bases, leaving 8 bases between them. Germline lookup yields CDR1 SGDLS and CDR2 YYNGEE. This CDR3 has 12 amino acids. CDR3 DNA sequence: TGTGCCAGCAGCCCATCTATCAATGAGCAGTTCTTC. It encodes CASSPSINEQFF.

The J gene is TRBJ2-1, the V gene TRBV2; tentatively, D is TRBD2 (5 bases). Germline values: CDR1 SNHLY, CDR2 FYNNEI. There are 14 residues in the CDR3. Trimming stripped 6 bases from V and 13 bases from J, with 22 bases between. The CDR3 spells CASRPPDSLGEQFF. DNA for the CDR3: TGTGCCAGCAGGCCCCCGGACTCCCTTGGTGAACAGTTCTTC.

This chain links TRBV11-2 with TRBJ1-2, with TRBD1 matching 8 bases. From germline, CDR1 is SGHAT and CDR2 FQNNGV. This CDR3 region has 13 residues. V lost 5 bases to trimming and J lost 4 bases; unmatched junction nucleotides: 3. The CDR3, as DNA: TGTGCCAGCAGCCTCGACAGGGGCTATGGCTACACCTTC. Its translation is CASSLDRGYGYTF.

The chain recombines TRBV28 with TRBJ1-1; TRBD1 matches 7 bases. The CDR3 runs 15 residues. Per germline, CDR1 MDHEN and CDR2 SYDVKM. V gave up 2 bases and J gave up 10 bases; unmatched junction bases: 13. CDR3 sequence: CASSLGPPTGLTAFF. The CDR3 coding sequence is TGTGCCAGCAGTTTAGGCCCCCCGACAGGGCTAACAGCTTTCTTT.

The chain is built from TRBV5-1 and TRBJ2-2, with D unresolved. The CDR3 is made up of 13 amino acids. Germline V gene data show CDR1 as SGHRS and CDR2 as YFSETQ. The V end was cut by 0 bases, the J end by 3 bases, with 3 bases between. The CDR3 bases are TGCGCCAGCAGCTTGGCAGACACCGGGGAGCTGTTTTTT. It yields the protein CASSLADTGELFF. The entire variable domain, with the rest obtained from reference TRBV5-1 and TRBJ2-2, is as follows: KAGVTQTPRYLIKTRGQQVTLSCSPISGHRSVSWYQQTPGQGLQFLFEYFSETQRNKGNFPGRFSGRQFSNSRSEMNVSTLELGDSALYLCASSLADTGELFFGEGSRLTVL.

The chain joins TRBV6-2 or TRBV6-3 to TRBJ2-7; 8 bases fit TRBD2. CDR1 is MNHEY, CDR2 SVGEGT, per germline. V lost 3 bases, J lost 6 bases, and 10 bases stayed unmatched. This CDR3 region has 15 residues. The CDR3 region is CASSYRAGVASEQYV. Written as DNA, the CDR3 is TGTGCCAGCAGTTATCGAGCGGGAGTTGCCTCCGAGCAGTACGTC.

The J gene is TRBJ2-5, the V gene TRBV5-6; 8 nucleotides agree with TRBD1. This CDR3 comprises 14 residues. CDR1 and CDR2 from the germline V gene are SGHDT and YYEEEE. The V and J ends lost 3 bases and 2 bases, in that order; junction bases with no gene match: 3. CDR3 coding DNA: TGTGCCAGCAGCTATAGACAGGGGCAAGAGACCCAGTACTTC. Its translation: CASSYRQGQETQYF.

The V gene is TRBV5-4, the J gene TRBJ1-1, with TRBD1 identical over 7 bases. The junction had 5 bases not matched to a gene; V was cut back by 4 bases and J by 2 bases. CDR1 SGHNT and CDR2 YYREEE come from the germline V gene (reference sequence). The CDR3 contains 14 residues. In DNA form, the CDR3 reads TGTGCCAGCAGCCGAGACAGGGTCAACACTGAAGCTTTCTTT. This translates into CASSRDRVNTEAFF.

This clone was observed a single time. V gene TRBV28 combines with J gene TRBJ1-5; D not resolved. V lost 8 bases and J 2 bases, leaving 13 bases between the germline ends. Germline lookup yields CDR1 MDHEN and CDR2 SYDVKM. The CDR3 has 14 amino acids. CDR3 sequence reads: CASGEGIRNQPQHF. The CDR3, as DNA: TGTGCCAGCGGGGAGGGAATTCGCAATCAGCCCCAGCATTTT.